The rows below give T cell receptor beta chains drawn from one sample of a study of monozygotic twins with inflammatory bowel disease. TCRdb reprocessed the 5' RACE reads; each CDR3 protein has one entry and no DNA is given. This repertoire includes just over 300,000 distinct CDR3 sequences. Sequencing was performed on blood. These receptors all come from a human donor with ulcerative colitis or Crohn's disease, or a healthy co-twin of an affected twin (not recorded which). Each CDR3 is given with its conserved first and last residue.

J | V | CDR3
TRBJ2-1 | TRBV5-1 | CASSSAVSADYNEQFF
TRBJ1-2 | TRBV5-1 | CASSRDRDYGYTF
TRBJ1-5 | TRBV6-5 | CASSSSRDRRDQPQHF
TRBJ1-5 | TRBV5-1 | CASSLEGGLSNQPQHF
TRBJ2-7 | TRBV5-4 | CASRDGLAGGSYEQYF
TRBJ2-5 | TRBV7-8 | CASSYGIRQETQYF
TRBJ2-1 | TRBV20-1 | CSARDGRGANEQFF
TRBJ2-3 | TRBV27 | CASSLYGTYTQYF
TRBJ2-1 | TRBV6-5 | CASSYYGGGPSLKQFF
TRBJ2-1 | TRBV5-1 | CASSSGQTYNEQFF
TRBJ1-1 | TRBV3-1 | CASSRAGGVTEAFF
TRBJ1-3 | TRBV12-3/TRBV12-4 | CASSRDRDSGNTIYF